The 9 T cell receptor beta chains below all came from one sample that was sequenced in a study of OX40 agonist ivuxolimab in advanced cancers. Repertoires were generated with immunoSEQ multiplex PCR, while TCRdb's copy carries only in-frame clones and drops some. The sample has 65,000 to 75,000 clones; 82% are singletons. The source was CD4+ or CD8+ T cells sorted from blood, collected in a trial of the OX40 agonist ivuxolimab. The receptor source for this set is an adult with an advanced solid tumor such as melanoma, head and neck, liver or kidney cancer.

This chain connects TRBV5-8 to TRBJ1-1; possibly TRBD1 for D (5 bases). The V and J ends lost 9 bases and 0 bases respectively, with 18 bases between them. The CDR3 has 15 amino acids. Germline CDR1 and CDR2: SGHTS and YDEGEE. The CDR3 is CATRPGPGMNTEAFF. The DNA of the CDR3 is TGTGCCACGCGGCCCGGACCAGGGATGAACACTGAAGCTTTCTTT.

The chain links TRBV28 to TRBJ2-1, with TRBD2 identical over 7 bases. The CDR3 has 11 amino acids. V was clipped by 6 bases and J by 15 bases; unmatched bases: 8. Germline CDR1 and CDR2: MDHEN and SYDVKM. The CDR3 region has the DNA TGTGCCAGCAGCCGATGGGACTACGCGTTCTTC. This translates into CASSRWDYAFF.

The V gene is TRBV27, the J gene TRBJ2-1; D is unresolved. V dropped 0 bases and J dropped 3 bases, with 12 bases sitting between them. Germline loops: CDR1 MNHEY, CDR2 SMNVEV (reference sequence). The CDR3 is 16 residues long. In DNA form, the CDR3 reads TGTGCCAGCAGTTTATCAGGCTGGAGTTACTACAATGAGCAGTTCTTC. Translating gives CASSLSGWSYYNEQFF.

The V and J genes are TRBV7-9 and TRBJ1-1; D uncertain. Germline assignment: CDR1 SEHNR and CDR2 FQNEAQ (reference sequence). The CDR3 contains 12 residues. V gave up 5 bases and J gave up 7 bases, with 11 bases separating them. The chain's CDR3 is CASSKEHYEAFF. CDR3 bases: TGTGCCAGCAGCAAGGAACACTATGAAGCTTTCTTT.

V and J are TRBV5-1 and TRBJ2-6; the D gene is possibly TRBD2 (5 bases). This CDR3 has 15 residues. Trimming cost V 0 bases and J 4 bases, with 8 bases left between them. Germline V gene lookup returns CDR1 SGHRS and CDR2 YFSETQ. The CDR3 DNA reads TGCGCCAGCAGCTTGGGTGTAGCGGGGGCCAACGTCCTGACTTTC. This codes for CASSLGVAGANVLTF.

CDR3 residues: CASSQVITNGANYGYTF. As DNA, the CDR3 is TGCGCCAGCAGCCAAGTCATTACCAACGGGGCGAACTATGGCTACACCTTC. The genes are TRBV4-1 and TRBJ1-2; a possible D gene is TRBD1 (5 bases). This CDR3 contains 17 residues. Trimming shortened V by 1 base and J by 2 bases, and 17 bases separated the two germline ends. CDR1 and CDR2 (germline): MGHRA, YSYEKL.

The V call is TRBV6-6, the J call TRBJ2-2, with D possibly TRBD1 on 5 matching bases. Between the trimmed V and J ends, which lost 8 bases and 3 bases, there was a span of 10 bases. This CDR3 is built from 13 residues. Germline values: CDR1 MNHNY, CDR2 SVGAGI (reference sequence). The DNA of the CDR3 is TGTGCCAGCCACCTGACAGACACCGGGGAGCTGTTTTTT. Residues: CASHLTDTGELFF.

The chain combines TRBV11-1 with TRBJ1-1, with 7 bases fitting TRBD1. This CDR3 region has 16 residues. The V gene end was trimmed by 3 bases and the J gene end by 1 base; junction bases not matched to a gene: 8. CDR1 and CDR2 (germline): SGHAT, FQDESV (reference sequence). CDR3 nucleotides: TGTGCCAGCAGCTTCGCCCGGGACAGACAGAACACTGAAGCTTTCTTT. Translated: CASSFARDRQNTEAFF.

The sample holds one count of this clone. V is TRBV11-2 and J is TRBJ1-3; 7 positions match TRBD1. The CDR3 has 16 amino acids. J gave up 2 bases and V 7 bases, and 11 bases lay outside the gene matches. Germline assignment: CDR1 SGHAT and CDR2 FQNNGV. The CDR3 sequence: CASTLRPGQTGNTIYF. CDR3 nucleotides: TGTGCCAGCACCCTCCGGCCGGGACAGACTGGAAACACCATATATTTT.